Ten or more counts support the clone carrying this T cell receptor (beta chain). This record comes from a study of T-cell memory formation after mild COVID-19. This CDR3 is built from 18 residues. Germline V CDR1 and CDR2: SGDLS, YYNGEE. Trimming took 3 bases from V and 5 from J, leaving 27 bases between them. Each CDR3 protein is one row after TCRdb ran MiXCR on the 5' RACE reads. Of 350,000 to 450,000 distinct CDR3 sequences in the sample, roughly 26% were seen once. The clonotype was recovered from an adult woman who had mild COVID-19 (a few samples of this study predate the infection). Cell type and time point are not known. Sequencing input: PBMCs or a T cell subset sorted from them (not recorded which). This rearrangement joins TRBV9 to TRBJ2-7; D is unclear. The CDR3 DNA follows: TGTGCCAGCAGCGCCTCCCCCACCCGACGGGCCACCGTGGACGAGCAGTACTTC. Residues: CASSASPTRRATVDEQYF.